This T cell receptor (beta chain) was documented in a study of T cell repertoires in aging, cancer and after chemotherapy. Study summary: Healthy donor repertoires were recorded over several months to years and showed clear clonal overlap. The whole study produced a dataset of roughly 8.8 million TCR reads. Notes on the study in general: Age-matched healthy donors had significantly more diverse, less clonal blood TCR repertoires than untreated cancer patients.

This clonotype has a handful of counts. Antigen: not known. Peripheral blood genomic DNA, not sorted cells or RNA, was the template. A mixed TRB-A/B primer pool amplified rearranged TRB by multiplex touch-down PCR. One entry per CDR3 protein results from TCRdb running MiXCR on the multiplex PCR reads. Of some 8,000 distinct CDR3 sequences detected, 32% appear once; the ten largest clones hold around a tenth. This clonotype was obtained from a human donor in good health. Sequenced material: blood.

The CDR3: CATRETGPNTEAFF. The CDR3 region has the DNA TGTGCCACCAGGGAGACAGGCCCGAACACTGAAGCTTTCTTT. The chain carries TRBV24-1 and TRBJ1-1; D might be TRBD1 (6 bases). V gave up 7 bases and J gave up 1 base, with 12 bases separating them. The CDR3 loop spans 14 amino acids. Looked up from germline, CDR1 is KGHDR and CDR2 is SFDVKD.